A single sample gave rise to the 6 T cell receptor beta chains below, sequenced in a study of cytotoxic CD8 clonotypes in ibrutinib-treated CLL. Only in-frame clones appear in the TCRdb table, and some are missing; sequencing was by immunoSEQ multiplex PCR. This sample has approximately 330,000 clones, with about 80% found just once. The material was PBMCs, obtained before ibrutinib treatment. These receptors were obtained from a human donor with chronic lymphocytic leukemia.

The V and J genes are TRBV25-1 and TRBJ2-5, with a tentative D call TRBD2 (5 bases). V dropped 5 bases and J dropped 2 bases, with 6 bases sitting between them. This CDR3 has 12 amino acids. Germline V gives CDR1 MGHDK, CDR2 SYGVNS. The CDR3 here is CASSPGQETQYF. CDR3 nucleotide sequence: TGTGCCAGCAGTCCGGGGCAAGAGACCCAGTACTTC.

The chain recombines TRBV27 with TRBJ2-1; 8 bases agree with TRBD2. J lost 7 bases, V lost 6 bases, and 8 bases had no gene match. Germline CDR1 and CDR2: MNHEY and SMNVEV (reference sequence). The CDR3 has 14 amino acids. The CDR3 protein is CASSPGTRHNEQFF. In DNA form, the CDR3 reads TGTGCCAGCAGCCCCGGGACTAGGCATAATGAGCAGTTCTTC.

The rearrangement uses TRBV4-2 and TRBJ2-5, with D perhaps TRBD1 (6 bases). The CDR3 runs 15 residues. Germline values: CDR1 LGHNA, CDR2 YNFKEQ. Deletions cut 1 base from V and 4 bases from J, with 13 bases between. Written as DNA, the CDR3 is TGTGCCAGCAGCCAAGCCCAACAGGGTTCAGAGACCCAGTACTTC. Translation gives CASSQAQQGSETQYF.

The genes are TRBV30 and TRBJ1-2; 7 bases line up with TRBD1. This CDR3 comprises 17 residues. Trimming cost V 6 bases and J 2 bases; bases outside gene matches: 18. Germline lookup yields CDR1 GTSNPN and CDR2 SVGIG (reference sequence). The CDR3 region is CACPRGRGQGLNYGYTF. The CDR3 coding sequence is TGTGCCTGCCCAAGGGGGCGTGGGCAGGGTTTAAACTATGGCTACACCTTC.

V and J are TRBV27 and TRBJ2-2, with 8 bases identical to TRBD1. This CDR3 is built from 15 residues. Germline assignment: CDR1 MNHEY and CDR2 SMNVEV (reference sequence). V shed 5 bases and J 5 bases; nucleotides not matched to a gene: 7. CDR3 sequence reads: CASSPWTGLTGELFF. The DNA for the CDR3 is TGTGCCAGCAGTCCCTGGACAGGGTTGACCGGGGAGCTGTTTTTT.

CDR3 coding DNA: TGTGCCAGTAGTGTGACAGAAAGCTCCTACGAGCAGTACTTC. This codes for CASSVTESSYEQYF. This chain uses TRBV19 with TRBJ2-7, with TRBD1 as a possible D gene (5 bases). Deletions cut 5 bases from V and 0 bases from J, with 11 bases between. The CDR3 has 14 residues. Germline CDR1 reads LNHDA; CDR2 reads SQIVND (reference sequence).